One and the same sample provided the 21 T cell receptor beta chains below, sequenced in a study of beta chain features in type 1 diabetes. All of the isolated RNA was reverse transcribed, so expressed TCRB transcripts were sequenced. Profiling relied on immunoSEQ multiplex PCR, and the TCRdb table lists in-frame clones only, not all of them. The table shows approximately 470,000 clones, with roughly 30% occurring only once. What was sequenced was naive CD4+ T cells from blood. These TCRs come from a man aged 18 to 30 in good health.

In this sample, this clone turned up a few times. Within the sample, other DNA sequences also encode this same CDR3. The chain joins TRBV11-2 to TRBJ2-5; D unclear. Trimming shortened V by 2 bases and J by 5 bases, and 3 bases separated the two germline ends. CDR1 and CDR2 (germline): SGHAT, FQNNGV. The CDR3 runs 11 residues. CDR3 amino acids: CASSLRETQYF. The CDR3 nucleotides are TGTGCCAGCAGCTTACGGGAGACCCAGTACTTC.

The chain uses TRBV13 and TRBJ2-6; D is possibly TRBD2 (7 bases). The V end lost 2 bases, the J end lost 2 bases, and 13 bases lay between the germline ends. This CDR3 region has 17 residues. Germline values: CDR1 PRHDT, CDR2 FYEKMQ (reference sequence). The CDR3 sequence: CASSLRAGAAGANVLTF. The CDR3 DNA reads as TGTGCCAGCAGCTTACGGGCGGGGGCCGCTGGGGCCAACGTCCTGACTTTC.

This clone was counted between two and nine times. V usage is TRBV4-1 and J usage is TRBJ2-7; 10 nucleotides line up with TRBD2. The junction had 3 bases not matched to a gene; V was cut back by 1 base and J by 3 bases. The germline gives CDR1 MGHRA, CDR2 YSYEKL. CDR3 size: 15 residues. The CDR3 nucleotides read TGCGCCAGCAGCCAAGCCGGGACTAGCGTCTACGAGCAGTACTTC. This codes for CASSQAGTSVYEQYF.

This clone has just a few counts. The CDR3 here is CASSLGQQAYMNTEAFF. CDR3 nucleotide sequence: TGCGCCAGCAGCTTGGGCCAACAGGCTTACATGAACACTGAAGCTTTCTTT. This chain connects TRBV5-1 to TRBJ1-1; the D gene is possibly TRBD1 (5 bases). The CDR3 spans 17 residues. The germline V and J ends were trimmed by 0 bases and 0 bases, with 15 bases remaining between them. Germline loops: CDR1 SGHRS, CDR2 YFSETQ.

The chain joins TRBV28 to TRBJ1-5; 7 nucleotides line up with TRBD1. Germline values: CDR1 MDHEN, CDR2 SYDVKM. After removal of 8 bases from V and 5 bases from J, the junction contained 6 bases not matched to a gene. The CDR3 runs to 13 residues. CDR3 sequence (DNA): TGTGCCAGCGAGGGACAGTTGGATCAGCCCCAGCATTTT. Protein product: CASEGQLDQPQHF.

Comment on this clone: This specimen includes other DNA sequences encoding the same CDR3. The chain has TRBV10-3 and TRBJ2-1, with D perhaps assigned TRBD1 or TRBD2 (5 bases each). CDR1 and CDR2 (germline): ENHRY, SYGVKD. V lost 4 bases and J lost 0, with 7 bases in between. This CDR3 is built from 14 residues. The CDR3 DNA follows: TGTGCCATCAGTGCAGGGAGCTCCTACAATGAGCAGTTCTTC. Its protein is CAISAGSSYNEQFF.

In this sample, this clone turned up once. The V gene is TRBV4-1, the J gene TRBJ2-7; 7 bases map to TRBD1. This CDR3 is 13 amino acids long. Germline V gives CDR1 MGHRA, CDR2 YSYEKL. J was trimmed by 7 bases and V by 3 bases; bases with no gene match: 6. CDR3 bases: TGCGCCAGCAGCCAGACAGGGCTGGGGGAGCAGTACTTC. Translated: CASSQTGLGEQYF.

The chain recombines TRBV9 with TRBJ2-7, with TRBD1 matching over 9 bases. There are 16 residues in the CDR3. Trimming took 5 bases from V and 5 from J; bases not matched to a gene: 14. Germline V gene data show CDR1 as SGDLS and CDR2 as YYNGEE. The DNA of the CDR3 is TGTGCCAGCAGTCCCCAACAGGGGGCTGCGTCGAACGAGCAGTACTTC. Residues: CASSPQQGAASNEQYF.

This clone was seen more than once but under ten times. The chain has TRBV23-1 and TRBJ2-3; the D gene is possibly TRBD2 (5 bases). TRBV23-1 is noted as an ORF with a role that remains uncertain. The CDR3 is 14 residues long. Trimming shortened V by 6 bases and J by 3 bases, and 13 bases separated the two germline ends. This CDR3 is CASSAPGKTDTQYF. The CDR3 nucleotides are TGCGCCAGCAGCGCGCCGGGGAAAACAGATACGCAGTATTTT.

This clone was picked up a small number of times. The genes are TRBV4-2 and TRBJ2-1; 13 bases fit TRBD2. CDR1 LGHNA and CDR2 YNFKEQ come from the germline V gene. V was pared by 1 base and J by 3 bases, with 6 bases of the junction left unmatched. This CDR3 has 18 residues. As DNA, the CDR3 is TGTGCCAGCAGCCAAGGACTAGCGGGAGGAGTAGGCTACAATGAGCAGTTCTTC. Translating gives CASSQGLAGGVGYNEQFF.

V is TRBV25-1 and J is TRBJ2-1, with no clear D. Germline CDR1 is MGHDK and CDR2 is SYGVNS. The CDR3 is 11 residues long. V was trimmed by 9 bases and J by 6 bases, leaving 9 bases between them. The CDR3 region has the DNA TGTGCCAGTAGGGATTTCAATGAGCAGTTCTTC. This codes for CASRDFNEQFF.

This chain links TRBV7-2 with TRBJ2-5, with 8 bases lining up with TRBD1. Per germline, CDR1 SGHTA and CDR2 FQGNSA. After removal of 5 bases from V and 4 bases from J, the junction contained 3 bases not matched to a gene. CDR3 length: 13 amino acids. The CDR3 sequence: CASSMDRVETQYF. The CDR3 DNA sequence: TGTGCCAGCAGCATGGACAGGGTAGAGACCCAGTACTTC.

This clone was seen only a few times. V and J are TRBV7-2 and TRBJ2-7, with 7 bases matching TRBD2. This CDR3 has 14 amino acids. Germline CDR1 is SGHTA and CDR2 is FQGNSA. V dropped 3 bases and J dropped 2; count of bases not matched to a gene: 4. Here the CDR3 reads CASSLGREAYEQYF. The CDR3 DNA reads as TGTGCCAGCAGCTTGGGCCGGGAGGCCTACGAGCAGTACTTC.

The CDR3 protein is CASSLGTSGQTYYGYTF. DNA for the CDR3: TGTGCCAGCAGCTTAGGTACGTCGGGACAGACATACTATGGCTACACCTTC. The V and J genes are TRBV7-9 and TRBJ1-2; 7 bases are shared with TRBD1. The CDR3 is 17 residues long. V trimming: 1 base; J trimming: 3 bases; junction bases outside the gene matches: 11. Germline V gene sequence: CDR1 SEHNR, CDR2 FQNEAQ (reference sequence).

The V and J genes are TRBV7-8 and TRBJ2-5, with D uncertain. The CDR3 is 16 amino acids. Germline CDR1 is SGHVS and CDR2 is FQNEAQ. V was trimmed by 3 bases and J by 1 base, leaving 15 bases between them. This CDR3 reads CASSLRRLRGQETQYF. CDR3 sequence (DNA): TGTGCCAGCAGCTTGAGACGGCTAAGAGGCCAAGAGACCCAGTACTTC.

This clone turned up a few times. The J gene is TRBJ2-1, the V gene TRBV10-3; possibly TRBD2 for D (6 bases). The CDR3 length is 15 residues. The V gene lost 5 bases and the J gene lost 4 bases, with 15 bases spanning the gap. In germline, CDR1 is ENHRY, CDR2 SYGVKD. CDR3 in DNA: TGTGCCATCAGTTTAGCGGAGGAGGGATACAATGAGCAGTTCTTC. Encoded protein: CAISLAEEGYNEQFF.

The chain recombines TRBV12-5 with TRBJ2-7, with 7 nucleotides matching TRBD1. With 6 bases clipped from V and 0 bases from J, the junction kept 8 bases outside the gene matches. CDR1 is LGHNT and CDR2 is FRNRAP in the germline V gene. The CDR3 consists of 15 residues. CDR3 amino acids: CASGPDRTISYEQYF. Written as DNA, the CDR3 is TGTGCTAGTGGCCCGGACAGGACCATCTCCTACGAGCAGTACTTC.

The V and J genes are TRBV5-1 and TRBJ2-5; D is perhaps TRBD2 (5 bases). This CDR3 comprises 14 residues. Trimming cost V 0 bases and J 5 bases, with 11 bases left between them. The V gene's germline CDR1 is SGHRS and CDR2 YFSETQ. CDR3 loop: CASSLGGLQETQYF. CDR3 DNA sequence: TGCGCCAGCAGCTTGGGAGGGCTCCAGGAGACCCAGTACTTC.

J is TRBJ2-3 and V is TRBV5-4; the D gene is possibly TRBD2 (6 bases). Germline V lookup: CDR1 SGHNT, CDR2 YYREEE (reference sequence). Trimming took off 6 bases at V and 2 bases at J, with 10 bases between the two ends. This CDR3 comprises 13 residues. This CDR3 is CASTRGFTDTQYF. CDR3 DNA: TGTGCCAGCACCCGGGGGTTCACAGATACGCAGTATTTT.

This clone occurred a few times. The rearrangement uses TRBV29-1 and TRBJ1-1; D possibly corresponds to TRBD1 (5 bases). CDR1 is SQVTM and CDR2 is ANQGSEA in the germline V gene. The CDR3 runs 14 residues. V was clipped by 1 base and J by 2 bases, with 11 bases between them. The CDR3 protein is CSVEVGRDNTEAFF. The CDR3 coding sequence is TGCAGCGTTGAAGTTGGCAGGGATAACACTGAAGCTTTCTTT. Combining the CDR3 with reference TRBV29-1 and TRBJ1-1 gives the whole variable domain SAVISQKPSRDICQRGTSLTIQCQVDSQVTMMFWYRQQPGQSLTLIATANQGSEATYESGFVIDKFPISRPNLTFSTLTVSNMSPEDSSIYLCSVEVGRDNTEAFFGQGTRLTVV.

This sequence joins TRBV14 and TRBJ2-5; TRBD2 might be the D (5 bases). V lost 1 base and J 5 bases, leaving 14 bases between the germline ends. The CDR3 has 15 residues. Germline loops: CDR1 SGHDN, CDR2 FVKESK. CDR3 sequence (DNA): TGTGCCAGCAGCCAAGTTGCGGGTTTCTCCGAGACCCAGTACTTC. Translated: CASSQVAGFSETQYF.